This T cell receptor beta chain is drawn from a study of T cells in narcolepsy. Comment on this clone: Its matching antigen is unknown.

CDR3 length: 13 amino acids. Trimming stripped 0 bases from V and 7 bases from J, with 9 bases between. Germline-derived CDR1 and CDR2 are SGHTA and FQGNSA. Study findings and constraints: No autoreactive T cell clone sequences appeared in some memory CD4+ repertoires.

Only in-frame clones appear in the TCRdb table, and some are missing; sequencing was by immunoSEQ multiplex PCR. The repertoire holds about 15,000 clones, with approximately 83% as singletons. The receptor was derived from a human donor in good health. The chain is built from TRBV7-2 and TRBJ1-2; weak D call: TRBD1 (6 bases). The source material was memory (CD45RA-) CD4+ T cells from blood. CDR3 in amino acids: CASSLAQGVGYTF. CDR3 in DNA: TGTGCCAGCAGCTTAGCACAGGGTGTTGGCTACACCTTC.